The 7 T cell receptor beta chains listed next were all sequenced from one sample in a study of post-analysis software for immune sequencing data. Prepared TCR beta cDNA libraries contained unique molecular identifiers. One entry per CDR3 protein results from TCRdb running MiXCR on the PCR reads. The sample has almost 700,000 distinct CDR3 sequences, approximately 60% seen once. No antigen is known for these receptors. Study-level results: When patients were compared with controls, a handful of TRBV segments were more frequent, TRBV5-6, TRBV5-1 and TRBV20-1 among them.

The sequenced sample consisted of blood. These receptors all stem from a girl between 2 and 10 years old with multiple sclerosis.

The table lists this clonotype with a few counts. The CDR3: CASSSTGSNEQFF. The CDR3 DNA sequence: TGTGCCAGCAGCTCTACAGGGAGCAATGAGCAGTTCTTC. The genes are TRBV7-3 and TRBJ2-1, with TRBD1 as a possible D gene (6 bases). Per germline, CDR1 SGHTA and CDR2 FQGTGA. The CDR3 is 13 residues long. The V end lost 4 bases, the J end lost 6 bases, and 10 bases lay between the germline ends.

The gene calls are TRBV2 and TRBJ2-1; TRBD2 matches at 15 bases. Germline V gene lookup returns CDR1 SNHLY and CDR2 FYNNEI. Trimming removed 6 bases from V and 4 bases from J; junction bases left unmatched: 4. The CDR3 runs 16 residues. In nucleotides, the CDR3 is TGTGCCAGCAGCGGGACTAGCGGGAGGCTTTACAATGAGCAGTTCTTC. Its protein product is CASSGTSGRLYNEQFF.

This chain joins TRBV7-9 and TRBJ2-5, with D possibly being TRBD1 (5 bases). The CDR3 covers 15 residues. Trimming stripped 2 bases from V and 3 bases from J, with 13 bases between. Germline CDR1 is SEHNR and CDR2 is FQNEAQ (reference sequence). This CDR3 reads CASSLRPTAEETQYF. The CDR3 DNA reads TGTGCCAGCAGCTTACGTCCGACAGCTGAAGAGACCCAGTACTTC.

The J gene is TRBJ2-3, the V gene TRBV11-2, with D unresolved. CDR1 and CDR2 from the germline V gene are SGHAT and FQNNGV. The V gene lost 1 base and the J gene lost 6 bases, with 8 bases spanning the gap. The CDR3 is 13 amino acids. For the CDR3, the DNA is TGTGCCAGCAGCTTAGTATCGAGGGATACGCAGTATTTT. Translating it yields CASSLVSRDTQYF. The variable domain in full, with the rest retrieved from reference TRBV11-2 and TRBJ2-3, is EAGVAQSPRYKIIEKRQSVAFWCNPISGHATLYWYQQILGQGPKLLIQFQNNGVVDDSQLPKDRFSAERLKGVDSTLKIQPAKLEDSAVYLCASSLVSRDTQYFGPGTRLTVL.

The chain employs TRBV7-2 and TRBJ2-3; TRBD1 is a possible D gene (6 bases). Trimming cost V 5 bases and J 2 bases, with 17 bases left between them. This CDR3 has 16 residues. Germline V CDR1 and CDR2: SGHTA, FQGNSA. The chain's CDR3 is CASSPLDRIYTDTQYF. In DNA form, the CDR3 reads TGTGCCAGCAGCCCCCTAGACAGGATCTACACAGATACGCAGTATTTT.

This clonotype was observed a few times. The rearrangement links TRBV5-1 to TRBJ2-7; D may be TRBD1 (6 bases). The CDR3 runs 15 residues. Between the trimmed V and J ends, which lost 0 bases and 0 bases, there was a span of 10 bases. CDR1 and CDR2 from the germline V gene are SGHRS and YFSETQ. The CDR3 DNA follows: TGCGCCAGCAGCTTGGCTTTGGACAGCTCCTACGAGCAGTACTTC. This gives the protein CASSLALDSSYEQYF.

This clonotype was found a few times. The J gene is TRBJ1-2, the V gene TRBV24-1; tentatively, D is TRBD1 (6 bases). CDR3 length: 14 amino acids. Germline lookup yields CDR1 KGHDR and CDR2 SFDVKD. Between the trimmed V and J ends, which lost 4 bases and 4 bases, there was a span of 12 bases. The chain's CDR3 is CATSDSQGSYGYTF. CDR3 DNA: TGTGCCACCAGTGACTCACAGGGAAGCTATGGCTACACCTTC.